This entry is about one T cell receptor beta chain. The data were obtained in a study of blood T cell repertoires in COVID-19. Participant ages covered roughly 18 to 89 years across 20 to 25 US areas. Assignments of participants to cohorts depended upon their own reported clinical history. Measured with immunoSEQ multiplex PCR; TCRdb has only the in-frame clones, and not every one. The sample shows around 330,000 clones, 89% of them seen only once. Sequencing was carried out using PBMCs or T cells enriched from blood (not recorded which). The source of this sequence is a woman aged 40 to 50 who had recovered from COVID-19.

The CDR3 protein is CASKEDKYQPQHF. CDR3 nucleotide sequence: TGTGCCAGCAAAGAGGACAAATATCAGCCCCAGCATTTT. This chain links TRBV2 with TRBJ1-5; D perhaps matches TRBD1 (5 bases). The CDR3 runs to 13 residues. The V gene lost 7 bases and the J gene lost 5 bases, with 12 bases spanning the gap. Per the germline V gene, CDR1 is SNHLY and CDR2 is FYNNEI.